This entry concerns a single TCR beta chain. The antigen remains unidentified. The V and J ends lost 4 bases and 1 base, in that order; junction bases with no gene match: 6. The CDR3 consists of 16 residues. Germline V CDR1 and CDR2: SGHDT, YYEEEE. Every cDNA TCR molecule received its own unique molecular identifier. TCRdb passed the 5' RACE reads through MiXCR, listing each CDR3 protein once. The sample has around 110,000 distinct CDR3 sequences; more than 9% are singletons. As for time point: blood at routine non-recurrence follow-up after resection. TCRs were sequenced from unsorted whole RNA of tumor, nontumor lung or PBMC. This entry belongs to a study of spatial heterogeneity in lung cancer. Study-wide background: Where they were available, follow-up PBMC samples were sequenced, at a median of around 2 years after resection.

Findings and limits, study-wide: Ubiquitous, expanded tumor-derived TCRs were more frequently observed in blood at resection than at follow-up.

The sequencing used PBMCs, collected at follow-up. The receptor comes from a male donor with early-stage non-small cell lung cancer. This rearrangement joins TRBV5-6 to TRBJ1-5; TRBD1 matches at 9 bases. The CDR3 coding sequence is TGTGCCAGCAGCGCTCAGGGACAGGGCAGCAATCAGCCCCAGCATTTT. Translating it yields CASSAQGQGSNQPQHF.